Shown below are 15 T cell receptor beta chains from a single sample sequenced in a study of shared clonotypes between healthy human individuals (dated by TCRdb to about 2020). Preparation of the library involved the immunoSEQ multiplex PCR assay. Drawn from immuneACCESS, this table holds only the in-frame rearrangements with V and J called that TCRdb kept. Clones are partly lost; checked studies trace under half to an unresolved V gene and leave the rest unexplained. The sample contains about 2.3 million clones, around 92% of them found a single time. The ten top clones hold about 0.41% of the sample. Sequencing was carried out using naive CD4+ T cells from PBMCs. Sample cell subset or site, as interpreted from the label and publication: CD45RA+ positively selected. The receptors stem from a young man in good health. Some clones in this sample may be carry-over from other donors' samples.

CDR3 residues: CASSLQAPNTEAFF. The CDR3 region has the DNA TGCGCCAGCAGCCTACAGGCCCCGAACACTGAAGCTTTCTTT. This chain links TRBV5-1 with TRBJ1-1, with D perhaps TRBD1 (5 bases). The CDR3 runs 14 residues. Deletions cut 4 bases from V and 1 base from J, with 11 bases between. The germline V gene encodes CDR1 SGHRS and CDR2 YFSETQ.

The gene calls are TRBV30 and TRBJ2-3; the match to TRBD1 covers 7 bases. This CDR3 contains 17 residues. Trimming at V came to 5 bases and at J to 0 bases, leaving 14 bases not matched to a gene. Germline assignment: CDR1 GTSNPN and CDR2 SVGIG (reference sequence). The CDR3 region is CAWGGQRPSTSTDTQYF. The CDR3 region has the DNA TGTGCCTGGGGGGGACAGCGACCCTCGACGAGCACAGATACGCAGTATTTT.

This clone was detected only once. The CDR3, as DNA: TGCGCCAGCAGCCCCGACGGCGGCAGACCTGGCACTGAAGCTTTCTTT. This translates into CASSPDGGRPGTEAFF. V and J are TRBV5-1 and TRBJ1-1; no clear D gene. CDR3 length: 16 amino acids. V lost 4 bases and J lost 4, with 20 bases in between. CDR1 and CDR2 from the germline V gene are SGHRS and YFSETQ.

The chain is built from TRBV5-5 and TRBJ2-1; 10 nucleotides line up with TRBD2. V was clipped by 0 bases and J by 9 bases; unmatched bases: 6. This CDR3 comprises 15 residues. Germline lookup yields CDR1 SGHKS and CDR2 YYEKEE (reference sequence). CDR3 DNA: TGTGCCAGCAGCTTGGCTCTAGCGGGAGTGGTTGAGCAGTTCTTC. Its protein is CASSLALAGVVEQFF.

The chain carries TRBV19 and TRBJ2-5; 7 bases are a match to TRBD2. Germline V gene data show CDR1 as LNHDA and CDR2 as SQIVND (reference sequence). The CDR3 contains 13 residues. V was pared by 5 bases and J by 4 bases, with 4 bases of the junction left unmatched. CDR3 region: CASSSLAGETQYF. CDR3 DNA: TGTGCCAGTAGTTCTTTAGCGGGAGAGACCCAGTACTTC.

Comment on this clone: The identical CDR3 is also encoded by other nucleotide sequences in the sample. This chain uses TRBV19 with TRBJ2-7; TRBD1 might be the D (6 bases). CDR1 is LNHDA and CDR2 is SQIVND in the germline V gene (reference sequence). With 1 base removed from V and 3 bases from J, the gap between germline ends came to 7 bases. The CDR3 contains 13 residues. The CDR3 protein is CASSIGQDYEQYF. DNA of the CDR3: TGTGCCAGTAGTATAGGACAGGACTACGAGCAGTACTTC.

The gene calls are TRBV5-4 and TRBJ2-3; the D is unclear. CDR1 and CDR2 (germline): SGHNT, YYREEE (reference sequence). The CDR3 sequence is 14 residues long. V lost 1 base and J 0 bases, leaving 6 bases between the germline ends. The DNA of the CDR3 is TGTGCCAGCAGCTTGCTCTCAAGCACAGATACGCAGTATTTT. This sequence encodes CASSLLSSTDTQYF. The whole variable domain, filled in from reference TRBV5-4 and TRBJ2-3, reads ETGVTQSPTHLIKTRGQQVTLRCSSQSGHNTVSWYQQALGQGPQFIFQYYREEENGRGNFPPRFSGLQFPNYSSELNVNALELDDSALYLCASSLLSSTDTQYFGPGTRLTVL.

This clone was recorded once. The rearrangement joins TRBV6-1 to TRBJ2-5; 7 bases are shared with TRBD2. The V segment lost 6 bases and the J segment 1 base; nucleotides outside the gene matches: 2. Germline V gene data show CDR1 as MNHNS and CDR2 as SASEGT. CDR3 length equals 13 residues. The DNA for the CDR3 is TGTGCCAGCAGGGGAGGGGTCCAAGAGACCCAGTACTTC. It is translated as CASRGGVQETQYF.

J is TRBJ2-1 and V is TRBV4-2; 10 bases match TRBD2. CDR1 and CDR2 (germline): LGHNA, YNFKEQ. V dropped 0 bases and J dropped 6; count of bases not matched to a gene: 8. CDR3 size: 17 residues. The CDR3 is CASSQDSPSGSPNEQFF. The CDR3 nucleotides are TGTGCCAGCAGCCAAGACAGTCCTAGCGGGAGCCCCAATGAGCAGTTCTTC.

This clone was seen a single time. The CDR3 loop reads CASSSTRRRYNEQFF. The CDR3 coding sequence is TGTGCCAGCAGTTCCACTAGGAGACGCTACAATGAGCAGTTCTTC. V gene TRBV28 combines with J gene TRBJ2-1; D may be TRBD2 (5 bases). This CDR3 contains 15 residues. Trimming removed 4 bases at V and 3 bases at J, with 13 bases between. Germline values: CDR1 MDHEN, CDR2 SYDVKM.

The V and J genes are TRBV2 and TRBJ1-4, with unresolved D. The length of the CDR3 is 14 residues. V gave up 7 bases and J gave up 2 bases, with 11 bases separating them. Germline assignment: CDR1 SNHLY and CDR2 FYNNEI. The CDR3 loop is CASNRPATNEKLFF. CDR3 bases: TGTGCCAGCAATAGGCCAGCTACTAATGAAAAACTGTTTTTT.

This chain connects TRBV5-6 to TRBJ1-5; D not resolved. The germline CDR1 and CDR2 sequences are SGHDT and YYEEEE. The CDR3 is 14 residues long. With 2 bases removed from V and 0 bases from J, the gap between germline ends came to 6 bases. CDR3 region: CASSFGSSNQPQHF. CDR3 sequence (DNA): TGTGCCAGCAGCTTTGGCAGTAGCAATCAGCCCCAGCATTTT.

The chain recombines TRBV28 with TRBJ1-4; D is unresolved. This CDR3 is 14 amino acids long. Trimming shortened V by 6 bases and J by 0 bases, and 8 bases separated the two germline ends. Germline CDR1 MDHEN, CDR2 SYDVKM. The CDR3 bases are TGTGCCAGCAGCCACAGTGCAACTAATGAAAAACTGTTTTTT. It translates to CASSHSATNEKLFF.

V gene TRBV25-1 combines with J gene TRBJ2-7, with 9 bases aligning to TRBD2. This CDR3 contains 16 residues. Trimming at V came to 1 base and at J to 5 bases, leaving 9 bases not matched to a gene. Germline CDR1 reads MGHDK; CDR2 reads SYGVNS. The CDR3 DNA reads TGTGCCAGCAGTGAATTTAGGCCTAGCGGGATGGACGAGCAGTACTTC. Residues: CASSEFRPSGMDEQYF.

The V call is TRBV5-5, the J call TRBJ1-2; TRBD1 matches at 7 bases. The J segment lost 5 bases and the V segment lost 7 bases, leaving 11 bases of the junction unmatched. The CDR3 loop spans 14 amino acids. Germline V gene lookup returns CDR1 SGHKS and CDR2 YYEKEE (reference sequence). The CDR3 is CASLRGTARYGYTF. The CDR3 region has the DNA TGTGCCAGCTTAAGGGGGACAGCTAGGTATGGCTACACCTTC.